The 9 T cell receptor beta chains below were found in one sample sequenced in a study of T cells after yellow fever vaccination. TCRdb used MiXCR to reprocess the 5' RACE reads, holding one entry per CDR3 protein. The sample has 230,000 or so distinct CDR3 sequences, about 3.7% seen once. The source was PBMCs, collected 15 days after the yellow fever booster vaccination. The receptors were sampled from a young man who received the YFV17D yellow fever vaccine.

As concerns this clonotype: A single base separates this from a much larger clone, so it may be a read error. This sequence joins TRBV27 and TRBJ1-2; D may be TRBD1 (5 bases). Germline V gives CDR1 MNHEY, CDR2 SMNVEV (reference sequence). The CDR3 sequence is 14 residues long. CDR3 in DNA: TGTGCCAGCAGTTACTCCGGGGCCGAGCGTGGCCACACCTTC. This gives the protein CASSYSGAERGHTF.

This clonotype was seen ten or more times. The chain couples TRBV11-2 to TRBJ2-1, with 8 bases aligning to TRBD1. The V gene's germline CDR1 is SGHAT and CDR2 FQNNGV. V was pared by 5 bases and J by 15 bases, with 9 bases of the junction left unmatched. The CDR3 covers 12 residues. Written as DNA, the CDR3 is TGTGCCAGCAGCGTAAACAGGGGGAGTACGTTCTTC. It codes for CASSVNRGSTFF.

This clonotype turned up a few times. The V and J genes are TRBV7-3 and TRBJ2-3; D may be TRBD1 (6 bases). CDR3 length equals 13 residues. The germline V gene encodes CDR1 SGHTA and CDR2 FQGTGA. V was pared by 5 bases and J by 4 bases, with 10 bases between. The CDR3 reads CASSTRQADTQYF. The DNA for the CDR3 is TGTGCCAGCAGCACCCGACAGGCAGATACGCAGTATTTT. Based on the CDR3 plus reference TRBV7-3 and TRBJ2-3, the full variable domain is GAGVSQTPSNKVTEKGKYVELRCDPISGHTALYWYRQSLGQGPEFLIYFQGTGAADDSGLPNDRFFAVRPEGSVSTLKIQRTERGDSAVYLCASSTRQADTQYFGPGTRLTVL.

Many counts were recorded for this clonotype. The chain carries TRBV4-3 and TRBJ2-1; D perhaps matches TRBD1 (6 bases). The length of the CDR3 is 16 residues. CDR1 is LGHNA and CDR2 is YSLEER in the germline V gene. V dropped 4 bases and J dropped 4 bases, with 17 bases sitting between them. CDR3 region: CASSPRARGIYNEQFF. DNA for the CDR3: TGCGCCAGCAGCCCGAGGGCCAGGGGTATATACAATGAGCAGTTCTTC.

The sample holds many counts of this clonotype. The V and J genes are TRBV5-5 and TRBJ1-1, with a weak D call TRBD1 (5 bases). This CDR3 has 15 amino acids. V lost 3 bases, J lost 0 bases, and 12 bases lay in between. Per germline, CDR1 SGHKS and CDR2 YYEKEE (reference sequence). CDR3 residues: CASSSEDKLNTEAFF. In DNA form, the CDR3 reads TGTGCCAGCAGCTCCGAGGACAAGCTGAACACTGAAGCTTTCTTT.

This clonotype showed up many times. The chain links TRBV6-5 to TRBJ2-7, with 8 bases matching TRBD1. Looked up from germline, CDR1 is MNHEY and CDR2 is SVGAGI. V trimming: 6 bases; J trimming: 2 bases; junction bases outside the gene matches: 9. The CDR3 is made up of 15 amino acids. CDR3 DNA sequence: TGTGCCAGCAGCTACGGGGCAGGGGGCGCCTACGAGCAGTACTTC. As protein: CASSYGAGGAYEQYF.

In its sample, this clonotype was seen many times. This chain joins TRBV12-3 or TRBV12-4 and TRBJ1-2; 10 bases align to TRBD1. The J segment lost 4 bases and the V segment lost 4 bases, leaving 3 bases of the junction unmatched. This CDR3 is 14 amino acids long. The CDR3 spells CASSWWTGGYGYTF. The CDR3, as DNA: TGTGCCAGCAGTTGGTGGACAGGGGGCTATGGCTACACCTTC.

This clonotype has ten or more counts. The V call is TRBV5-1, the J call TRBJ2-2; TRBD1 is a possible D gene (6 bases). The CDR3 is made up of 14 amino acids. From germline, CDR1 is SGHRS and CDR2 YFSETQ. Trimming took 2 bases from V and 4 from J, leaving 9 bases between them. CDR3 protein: CASSFDRTTGELFF. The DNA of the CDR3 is TGCGCCAGCAGCTTCGACAGGACCACCGGGGAGCTGTTTTTT.

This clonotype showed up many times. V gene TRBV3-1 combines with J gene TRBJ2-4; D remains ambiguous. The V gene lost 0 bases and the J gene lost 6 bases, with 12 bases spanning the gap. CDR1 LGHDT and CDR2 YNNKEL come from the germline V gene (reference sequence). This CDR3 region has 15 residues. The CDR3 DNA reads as TGTGCCAGCAGCCAAGAGGACCGAGGCGGAAACATTCAGTACTTC. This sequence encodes CASSQEDRGGNIQYF.